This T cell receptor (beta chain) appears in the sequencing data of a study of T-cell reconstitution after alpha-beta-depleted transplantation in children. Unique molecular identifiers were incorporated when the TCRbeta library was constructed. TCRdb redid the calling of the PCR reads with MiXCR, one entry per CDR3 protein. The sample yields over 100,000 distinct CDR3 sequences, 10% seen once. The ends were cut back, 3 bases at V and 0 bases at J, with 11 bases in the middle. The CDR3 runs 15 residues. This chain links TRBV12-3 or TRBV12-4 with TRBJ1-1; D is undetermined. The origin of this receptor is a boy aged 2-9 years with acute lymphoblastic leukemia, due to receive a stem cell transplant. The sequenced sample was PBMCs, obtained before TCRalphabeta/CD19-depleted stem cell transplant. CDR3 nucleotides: TGTGCCAGCAGTTTGGCTAAGCCCATGAACACTGAAGCTTTCTTT. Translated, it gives CASSLAKPMNTEAFF.